This note documents a single TCR beta chain sequence. Its antigen remains unidentified. PCR employed 60 Vbeta and 13 Jbeta primers. The assay was immunoSEQ multiplex PCR, and TCRdb's table has in-frame clones only and misses some. The data hold just over 150,000 clones, with approximately 81% observed a single time. The sample originates from a study of cytomegalovirus exposure and HLA in healthy donors. Study findings and constraints: V- and J-gene trimming of TCR beta was linked (in a later analysis) to a missense DCLRE1C variant. Reportedly, TCR beta sequences accurately predicted HLA-A and HLA-B alleles in most subjects. Cytomegalovirus status, reportedly, was diagnosed with high specificity and sensitivity by the classifier.

Germline lookup yields CDR1 MDHEN and CDR2 SYDVKM. The CDR3 has 17 residues. J lost 10 bases, V lost 6 bases, and 19 bases had no gene match. Nominal health characterized the donors when sampled, though unrecorded immune exposures were likely. Sequencing was done on a sample of PBMCs. The receptor's source is a man aged 18 to 29 in good health and CMV-seropositive. This rearrangement joins TRBV28 to TRBJ1-4, with 8 bases matching TRBD1. As DNA, the CDR3 is TGTGCCAGCAGCCCCCGGGTAACGGGACAGGTGATAGGAAAACTGTTTTTT. Translation: CASSPRVTGQVIGKLFF.